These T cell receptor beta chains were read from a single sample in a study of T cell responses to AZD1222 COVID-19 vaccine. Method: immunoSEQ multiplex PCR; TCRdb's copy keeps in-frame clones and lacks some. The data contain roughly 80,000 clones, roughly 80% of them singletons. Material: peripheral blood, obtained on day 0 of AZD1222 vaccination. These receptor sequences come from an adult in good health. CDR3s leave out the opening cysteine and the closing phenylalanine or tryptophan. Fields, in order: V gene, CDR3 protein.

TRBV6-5 ASGTVGRSSTEAF
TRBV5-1 ASSLGGDQETQY
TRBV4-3 ASSQDGNGVRGSPLH
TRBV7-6 ASSLVSGANTGELF
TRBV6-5 ASSFPRVVNQPQH
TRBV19 ASSPPGTYEQY
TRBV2 ASSEEMPGVGRDTQY
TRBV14 ASSQARTGTNYGYT
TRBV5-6 ASSLGYWGGAPLH
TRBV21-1 ASSKGPREEPNYGYT
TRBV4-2 ASSHPRDSYNEQF
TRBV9 ASSARAGAFSYEQY
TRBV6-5 ASSYSRVASGELF
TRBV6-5 ASNSGRLTGELF
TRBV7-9 ASSFDRGGNEQF
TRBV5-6 ASSSPSGGSAYEQY
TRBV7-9 ASSASSRGSGTEAF
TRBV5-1 ASSLAVITNEQF
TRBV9 ASSVLAGVDEQF
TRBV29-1 SVVRGGVRPEAF
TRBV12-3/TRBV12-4 AVLAGAYNEQF
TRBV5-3 ARSLEWLAPSHLQETQY
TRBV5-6 ASSLRQISSYEQY
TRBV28 ASSFKRGGADTQY
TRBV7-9 ASSSRTGNTEAF
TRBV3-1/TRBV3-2 ARPLPNQPQH
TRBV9 ASSVDPLHHSGANVLT
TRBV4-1 ASSQGSRTGAAWSTEAF
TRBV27 ASSHRQGYGYT
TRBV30 AWRPNGGRYSPLH
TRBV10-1 ASRGAGGPPDTQY
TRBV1 TSSRTGNGYT
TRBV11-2 ASSLAASTDTQY
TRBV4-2 ASSQGVPGPTDTQY
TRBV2 ASSDWRGLGETQY
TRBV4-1 ATSRGAGYEQY
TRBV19 ASSIDWDGGYT
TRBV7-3 ASTLGAGGNINEQF
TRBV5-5 ASSLGDHNNSPLH
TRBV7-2 ASSHPGQASSYEQY
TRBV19 ASSIRRGLRDTQY
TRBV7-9 ASRSGNPLYNEQF
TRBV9 ASSDHIGQLGGTGELF
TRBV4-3 ASSLDWKNTGELF
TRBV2 ASSFLRQGNYGYT
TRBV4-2 ASSQDNRVNSPLH
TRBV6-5 ASSSTLGEPSTEAF
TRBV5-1 ASSSGVAGGETQY
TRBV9 ASSGSLVSSTDTQY
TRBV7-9 ANQQSSGNTIY
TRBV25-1 ASSEYNSPLH
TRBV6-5 ASLDGGGTRDEQF
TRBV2 ATVSGRGYNEQF